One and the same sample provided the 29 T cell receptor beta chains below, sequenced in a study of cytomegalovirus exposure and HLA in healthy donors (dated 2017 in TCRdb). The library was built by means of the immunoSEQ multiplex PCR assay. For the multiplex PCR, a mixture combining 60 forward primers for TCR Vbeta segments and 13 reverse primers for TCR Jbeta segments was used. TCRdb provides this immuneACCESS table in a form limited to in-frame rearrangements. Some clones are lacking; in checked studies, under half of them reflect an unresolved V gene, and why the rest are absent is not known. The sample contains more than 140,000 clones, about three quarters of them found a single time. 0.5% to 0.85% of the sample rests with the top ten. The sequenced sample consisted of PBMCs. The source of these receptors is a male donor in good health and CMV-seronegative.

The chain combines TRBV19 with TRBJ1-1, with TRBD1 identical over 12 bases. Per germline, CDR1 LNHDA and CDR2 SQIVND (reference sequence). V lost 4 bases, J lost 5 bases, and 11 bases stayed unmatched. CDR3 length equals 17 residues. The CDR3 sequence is CASSTTTWGQGATEAFF. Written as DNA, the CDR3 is TGTGCCAGTAGTACGACTACTTGGGGACAGGGGGCAACTGAAGCTTTCTTT.

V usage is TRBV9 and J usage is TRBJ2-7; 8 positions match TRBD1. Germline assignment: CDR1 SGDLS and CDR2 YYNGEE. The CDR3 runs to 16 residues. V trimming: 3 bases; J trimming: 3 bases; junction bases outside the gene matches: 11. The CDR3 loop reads CASSGPQDRVGYEQYF. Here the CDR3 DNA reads TGTGCCAGCAGCGGGCCCCAGGACAGGGTAGGCTACGAGCAGTACTTC. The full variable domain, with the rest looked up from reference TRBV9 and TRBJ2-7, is DSGVTQTPKHLITATGQRVTLRCSPRSGDLSVYWYQQSLDQGLQFLIQYYNGEERAKGNILERFSAQQFPDLHSELNLSSLELGDSALYFCASSGPQDRVGYEQYFGPGTRLTVT.

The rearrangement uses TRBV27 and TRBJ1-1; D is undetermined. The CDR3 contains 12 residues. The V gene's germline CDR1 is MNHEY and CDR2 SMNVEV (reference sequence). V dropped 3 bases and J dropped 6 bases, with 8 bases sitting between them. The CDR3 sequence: CASSLRGSEAFF. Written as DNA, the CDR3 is TGTGCCAGCAGTTTGCGGGGTTCTGAAGCTTTCTTT.

The CDR3 is CASSSPGTGSDTQYF. CDR3 DNA sequence: TGTGCCAGTAGTTCGCCCGGGACAGGGTCAGATACGCAGTATTTT. The chain links TRBV19 to TRBJ2-3; 9 bases fit TRBD1. The J segment lost 4 bases and the V segment lost 5 bases, leaving 7 bases of the junction unmatched. CDR1 and CDR2 from the germline V gene are LNHDA and SQIVND (reference sequence). There are 15 residues in the CDR3.

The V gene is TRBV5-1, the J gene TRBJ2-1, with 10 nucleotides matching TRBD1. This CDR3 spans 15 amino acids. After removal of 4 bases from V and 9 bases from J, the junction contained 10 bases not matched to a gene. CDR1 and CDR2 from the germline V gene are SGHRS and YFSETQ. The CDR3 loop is CASSEGTGATGEQFF. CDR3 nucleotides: TGCGCCAGCAGCGAGGGGACAGGGGCGACAGGTGAGCAGTTCTTC. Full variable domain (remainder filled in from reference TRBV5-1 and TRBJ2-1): KAGVTQTPRYLIKTRGQQVTLSCSPISGHRSVSWYQQTPGQGLQFLFEYFSETQRNKGNFPGRFSGRQFSNSRSEMNVSTLELGDSALYLCASSEGTGATGEQFFGPGTRLTVL.

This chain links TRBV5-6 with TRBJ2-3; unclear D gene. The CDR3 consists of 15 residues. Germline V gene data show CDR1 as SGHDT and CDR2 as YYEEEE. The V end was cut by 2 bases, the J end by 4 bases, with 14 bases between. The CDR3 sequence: CASSFRRRDADTQYF. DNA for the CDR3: TGTGCCAGCAGCTTCCGCAGGCGAGATGCAGATACGCAGTATTTT.

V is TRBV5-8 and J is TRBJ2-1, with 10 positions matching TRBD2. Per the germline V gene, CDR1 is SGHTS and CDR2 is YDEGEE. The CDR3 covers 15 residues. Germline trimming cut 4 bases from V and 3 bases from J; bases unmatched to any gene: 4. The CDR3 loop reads CASSLGLAVYNEQFF. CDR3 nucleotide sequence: TGTGCCAGCAGCCTCGGACTAGCGGTCTACAATGAGCAGTTCTTC.

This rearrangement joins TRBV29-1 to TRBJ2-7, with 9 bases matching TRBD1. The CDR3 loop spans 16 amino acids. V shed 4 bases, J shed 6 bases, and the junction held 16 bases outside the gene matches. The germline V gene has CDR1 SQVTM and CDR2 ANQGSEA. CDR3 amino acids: CSVVVDRGIPPSEQYF. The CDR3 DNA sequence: TGCAGCGTTGTGGTTGACAGGGGGATACCCCCCTCCGAGCAGTACTTC.

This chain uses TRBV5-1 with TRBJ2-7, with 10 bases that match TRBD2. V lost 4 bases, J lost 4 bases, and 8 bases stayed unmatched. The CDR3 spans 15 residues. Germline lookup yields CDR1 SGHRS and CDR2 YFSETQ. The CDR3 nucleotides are TGCGCCAGCAGCCCCTGGGAAGCGGGAGGGTACGAGCAGTACTTC. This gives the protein CASSPWEAGGYEQYF.

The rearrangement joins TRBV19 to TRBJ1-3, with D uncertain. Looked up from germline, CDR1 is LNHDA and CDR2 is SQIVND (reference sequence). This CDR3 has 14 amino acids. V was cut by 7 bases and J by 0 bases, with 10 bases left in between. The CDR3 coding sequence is TGTGCCAGTACCTCCCTATCCTCTGGAAACACCATATATTTT. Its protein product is CASTSLSSGNTIYF.

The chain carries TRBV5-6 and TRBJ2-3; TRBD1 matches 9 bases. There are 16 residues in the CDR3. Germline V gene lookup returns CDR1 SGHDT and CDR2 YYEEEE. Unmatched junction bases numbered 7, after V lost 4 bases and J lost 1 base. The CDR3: CASSGGTGKGTDTQYF. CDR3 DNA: TGTGCCAGCAGCGGAGGGACAGGGAAGGGCACAGATACGCAGTATTTT.

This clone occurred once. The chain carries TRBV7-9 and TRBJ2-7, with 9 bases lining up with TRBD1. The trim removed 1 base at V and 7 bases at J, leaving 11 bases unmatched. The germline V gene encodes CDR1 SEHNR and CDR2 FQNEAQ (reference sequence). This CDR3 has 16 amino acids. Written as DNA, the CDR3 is TGTGCCAGCAGCTTAGGGAAAGGGACAGGGAAAAGGGAGCAGTACTTC. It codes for CASSLGKGTGKREQYF.

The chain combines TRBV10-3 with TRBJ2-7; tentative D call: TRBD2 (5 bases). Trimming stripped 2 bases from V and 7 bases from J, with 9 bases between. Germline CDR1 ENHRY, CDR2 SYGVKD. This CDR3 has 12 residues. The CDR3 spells CAISEVPGEQYF. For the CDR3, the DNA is TGTGCCATCAGTGAGGTTCCGGGGGAGCAGTACTTC.

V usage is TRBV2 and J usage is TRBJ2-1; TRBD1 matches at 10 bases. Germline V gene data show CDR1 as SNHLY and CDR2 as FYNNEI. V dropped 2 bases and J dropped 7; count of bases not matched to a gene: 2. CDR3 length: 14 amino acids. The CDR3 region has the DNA TGTGCCAGCAGTGAAAGGACAGGGGGGAATGAGCAGTTCTTC. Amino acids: CASSERTGGNEQFF.

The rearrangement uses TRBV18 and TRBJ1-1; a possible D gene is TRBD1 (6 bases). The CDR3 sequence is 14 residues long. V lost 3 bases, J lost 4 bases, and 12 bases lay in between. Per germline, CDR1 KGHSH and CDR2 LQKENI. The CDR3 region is CASSPWQGFTEAFF. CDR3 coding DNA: TGTGCCAGCTCACCGTGGCAGGGGTTCACTGAAGCTTTCTTT.

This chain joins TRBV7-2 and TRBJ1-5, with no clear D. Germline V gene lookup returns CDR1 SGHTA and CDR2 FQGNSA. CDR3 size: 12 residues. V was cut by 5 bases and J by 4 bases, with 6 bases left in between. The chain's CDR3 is CASSSNNQPQHF. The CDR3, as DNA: TGTGCCAGCAGCAGCAATAATCAGCCCCAGCATTTT.

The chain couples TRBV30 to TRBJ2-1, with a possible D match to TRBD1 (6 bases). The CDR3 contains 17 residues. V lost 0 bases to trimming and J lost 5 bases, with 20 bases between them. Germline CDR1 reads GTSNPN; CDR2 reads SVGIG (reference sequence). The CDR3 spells CAWSVQWGRPPNNEQFF. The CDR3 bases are TGTGCCTGGAGTGTTCAGTGGGGGCGACCCCCTAACAATGAGCAGTTCTTC.

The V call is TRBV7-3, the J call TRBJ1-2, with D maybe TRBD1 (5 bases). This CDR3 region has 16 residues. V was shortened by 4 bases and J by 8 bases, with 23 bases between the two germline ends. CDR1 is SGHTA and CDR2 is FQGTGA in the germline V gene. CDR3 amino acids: CASSSGPGGGRGGYTF. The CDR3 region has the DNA TGTGCCAGCAGCTCCGGACCTGGGGGGGGGAGAGGCGGCTACACCTTC.

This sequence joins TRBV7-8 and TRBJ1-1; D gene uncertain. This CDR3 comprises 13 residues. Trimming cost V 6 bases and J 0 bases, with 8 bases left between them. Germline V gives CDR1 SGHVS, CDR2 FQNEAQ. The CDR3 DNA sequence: TGTGCCAGCAGTGAGGCGATGAACACTGAAGCTTTCTTT. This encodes CASSEAMNTEAFF.

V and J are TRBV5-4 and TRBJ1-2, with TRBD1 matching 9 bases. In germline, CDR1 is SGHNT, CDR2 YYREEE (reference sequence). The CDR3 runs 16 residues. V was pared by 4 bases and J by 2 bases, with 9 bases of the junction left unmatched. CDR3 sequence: CASSPSPGTGNYGYTF. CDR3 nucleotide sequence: TGTGCCAGCAGCCCCAGTCCCGGGACAGGGAACTATGGCTACACCTTC.

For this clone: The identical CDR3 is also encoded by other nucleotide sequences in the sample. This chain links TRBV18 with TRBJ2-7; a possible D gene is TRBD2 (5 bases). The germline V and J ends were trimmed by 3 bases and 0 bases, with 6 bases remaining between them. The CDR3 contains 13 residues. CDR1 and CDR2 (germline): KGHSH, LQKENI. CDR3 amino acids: CASSPGSSYEQYF. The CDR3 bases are TGTGCCAGCTCACCTGGGAGCTCCTACGAGCAGTACTTC.

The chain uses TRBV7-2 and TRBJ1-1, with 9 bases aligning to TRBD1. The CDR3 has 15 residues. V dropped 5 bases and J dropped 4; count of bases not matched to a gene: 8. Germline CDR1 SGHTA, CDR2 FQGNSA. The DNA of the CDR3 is TGTGCCAGCAGCATACAGGGGGCGTTTGGCACTGAAGCTTTCTTT. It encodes CASSIQGAFGTEAFF.

The CDR3 nucleotides read TGTGCCAGCAGCGTGAGGCCAGGGGGCGCGGTCGGGGAGCTGTTTTTT. It codes for CASSVRPGGAVGELFF. The chain uses TRBV7-9 and TRBJ2-2; 8 nucleotides agree with TRBD1. The junction had 12 bases not matched to a gene; V was cut back by 5 bases and J by 7 bases. CDR3 length: 16 amino acids. CDR1 is SEHNR, CDR2 FQNEAQ, per germline (reference sequence).

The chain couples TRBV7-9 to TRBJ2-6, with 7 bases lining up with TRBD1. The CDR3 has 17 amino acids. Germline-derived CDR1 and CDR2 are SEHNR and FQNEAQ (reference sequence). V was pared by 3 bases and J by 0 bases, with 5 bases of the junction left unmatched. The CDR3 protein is CASSFTGALSGANVLTF. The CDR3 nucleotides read TGTGCCAGCAGCTTTACAGGGGCACTCTCTGGGGCCAACGTCCTGACTTTC.

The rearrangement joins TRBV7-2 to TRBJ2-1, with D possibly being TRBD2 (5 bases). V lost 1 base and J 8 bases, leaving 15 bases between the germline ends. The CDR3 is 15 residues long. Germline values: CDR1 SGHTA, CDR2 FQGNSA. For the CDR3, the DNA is TGTGCCAGCAGCTTAGTTTATTCGGCGGGCGATGAGCAGTTCTTC. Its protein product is CASSLVYSAGDEQFF.

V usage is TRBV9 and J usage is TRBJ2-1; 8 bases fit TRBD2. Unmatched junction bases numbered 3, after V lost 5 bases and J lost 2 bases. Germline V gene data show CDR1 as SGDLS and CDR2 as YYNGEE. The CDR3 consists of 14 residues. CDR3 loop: CASSPGLAYNEQFF. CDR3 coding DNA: TGTGCCAGCAGTCCGGGACTAGCCTACAATGAGCAGTTCTTC. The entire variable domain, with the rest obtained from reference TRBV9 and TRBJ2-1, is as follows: DSGVTQTPKHLITATGQRVTLRCSPRSGDLSVYWYQQSLDQGLQFLIQYYNGEERAKGNILERFSAQQFPDLHSELNLSSLELGDSALYFCASSPGLAYNEQFFGPGTRLTVL.

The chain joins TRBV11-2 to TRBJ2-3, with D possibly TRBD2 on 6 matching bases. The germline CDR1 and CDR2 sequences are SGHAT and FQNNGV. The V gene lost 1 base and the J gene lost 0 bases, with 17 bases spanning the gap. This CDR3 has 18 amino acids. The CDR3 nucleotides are TGTGCCAGCAGCTTAGTCTCGCGGGGTCTGGCTAGCACAGATACGCAGTATTTT. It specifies CASSLVSRGLASTDTQYF.

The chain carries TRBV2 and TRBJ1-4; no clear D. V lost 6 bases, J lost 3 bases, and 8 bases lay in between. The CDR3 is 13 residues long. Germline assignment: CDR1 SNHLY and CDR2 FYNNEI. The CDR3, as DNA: TGTGCCAGCAGGCCAGGATCTAATGAAAAACTGTTTTTT. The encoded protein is CASRPGSNEKLFF.

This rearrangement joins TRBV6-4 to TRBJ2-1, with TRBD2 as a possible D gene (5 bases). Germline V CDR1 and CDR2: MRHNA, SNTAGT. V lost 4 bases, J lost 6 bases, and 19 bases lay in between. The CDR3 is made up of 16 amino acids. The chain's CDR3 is CASSAVGEGPSNEQFF. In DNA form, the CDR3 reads TGTGCCAGCAGTGCCGTAGGAGAGGGCCCGAGCAATGAGCAGTTCTTC.